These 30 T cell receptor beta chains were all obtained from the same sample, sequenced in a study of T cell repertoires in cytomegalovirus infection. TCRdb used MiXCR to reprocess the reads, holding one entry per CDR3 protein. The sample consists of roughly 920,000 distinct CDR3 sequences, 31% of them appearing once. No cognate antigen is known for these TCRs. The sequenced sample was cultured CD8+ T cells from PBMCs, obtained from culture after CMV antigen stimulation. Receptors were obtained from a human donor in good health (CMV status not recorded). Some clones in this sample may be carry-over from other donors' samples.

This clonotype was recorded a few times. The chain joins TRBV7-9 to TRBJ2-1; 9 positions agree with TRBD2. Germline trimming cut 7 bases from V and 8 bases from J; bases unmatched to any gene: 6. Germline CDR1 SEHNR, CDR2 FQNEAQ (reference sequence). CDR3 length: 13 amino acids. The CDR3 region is CASKGGGGDEQFF. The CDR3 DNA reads TGTGCCAGCAAAGGCGGGGGGGGTGATGAGCAGTTCTTC. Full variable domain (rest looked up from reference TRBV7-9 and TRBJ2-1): DTGVSQNPRHKITKRGQNVTFRCDPISEHNRLYWYRQTLGQGPEFLTYFQNEAQLEKSRLLSDRFSAERPKGSFSTLEIQRTEQGDSAMYLCASKGGGGDEQFFGPGTRLTVL.

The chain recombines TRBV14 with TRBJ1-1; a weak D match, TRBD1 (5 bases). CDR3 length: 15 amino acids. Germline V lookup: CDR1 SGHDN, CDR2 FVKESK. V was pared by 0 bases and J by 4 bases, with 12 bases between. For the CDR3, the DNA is TGTGCCAGCAGCCAAGAGTCCTGGGGGAGCACTGAAGCTTTCTTT. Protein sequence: CASSQESWGSTEAFF.

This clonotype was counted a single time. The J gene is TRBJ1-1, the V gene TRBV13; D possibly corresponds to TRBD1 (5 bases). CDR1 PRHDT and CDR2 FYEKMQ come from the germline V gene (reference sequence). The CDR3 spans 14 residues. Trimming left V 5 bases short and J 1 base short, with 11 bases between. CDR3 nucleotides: TGTGCCAGCAGCGCTCCGGGACCGAACACTGAAGCTTTCTTT. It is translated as CASSAPGPNTEAFF.

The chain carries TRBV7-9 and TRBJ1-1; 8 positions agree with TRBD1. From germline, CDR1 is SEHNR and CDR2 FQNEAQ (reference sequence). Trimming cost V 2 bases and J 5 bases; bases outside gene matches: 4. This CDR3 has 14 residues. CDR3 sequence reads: CASSLPGGETEAFF. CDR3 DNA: TGTGCCAGCAGCTTACCAGGGGGCGAGACTGAAGCTTTCTTT.

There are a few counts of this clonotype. The CDR3 DNA sequence: TGTGCCAGCAGCCGCCCCCGACAGATACAAGAGACCCAGTACTTC. Its translation is CASSRPRQIQETQYF. This chain connects TRBV7-6 to TRBJ2-5; TRBD1 might be the D (5 bases). This CDR3 spans 15 amino acids. The germline V gene has CDR1 SGHVS and CDR2 FNYEAQ. V lost 5 bases and J 2 bases, leaving 15 bases between the germline ends.

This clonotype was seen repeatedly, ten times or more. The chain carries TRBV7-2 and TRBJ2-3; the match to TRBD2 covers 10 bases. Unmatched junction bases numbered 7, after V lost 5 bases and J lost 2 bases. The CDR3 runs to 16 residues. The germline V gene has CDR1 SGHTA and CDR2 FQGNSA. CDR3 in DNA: TGTGCCAGCAGCCTCGGACTAGCGGCCCTCACAGATACGCAGTATTTT. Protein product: CASSLGLAALTDTQYF.

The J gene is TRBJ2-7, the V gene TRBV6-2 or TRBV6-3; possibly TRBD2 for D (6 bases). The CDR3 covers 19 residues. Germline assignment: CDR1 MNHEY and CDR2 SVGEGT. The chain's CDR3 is CPSSGWSTGLTFSSYEQYV. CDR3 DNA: TGTCCCAGCAGTGGATGGAGTACGGGACTCACCTTTAGCTCCTACGAGCAGTACGTC.

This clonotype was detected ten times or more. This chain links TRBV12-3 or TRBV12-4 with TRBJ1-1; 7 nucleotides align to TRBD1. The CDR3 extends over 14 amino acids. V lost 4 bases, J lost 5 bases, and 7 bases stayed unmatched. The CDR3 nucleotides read TGTGCCAGCAGTTCAACAGGGGCGAAAACTGAAGCTTTCTTT. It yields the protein CASSSTGAKTEAFF.

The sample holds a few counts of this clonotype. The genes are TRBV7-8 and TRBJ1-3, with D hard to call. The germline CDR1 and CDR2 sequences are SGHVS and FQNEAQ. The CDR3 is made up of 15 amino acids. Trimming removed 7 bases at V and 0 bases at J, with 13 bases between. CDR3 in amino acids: CASISTAYSGNTIYF. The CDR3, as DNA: TGTGCCAGCATTTCGACGGCTTACTCTGGAAACACCATATATTTT.

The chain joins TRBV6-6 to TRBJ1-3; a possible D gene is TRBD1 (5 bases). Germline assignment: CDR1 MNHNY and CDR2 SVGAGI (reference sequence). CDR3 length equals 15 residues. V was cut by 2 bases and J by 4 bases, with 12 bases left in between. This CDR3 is CASSYATVQGNTIYF. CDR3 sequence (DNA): TGTGCCAGCAGTTACGCGACAGTTCAGGGAAACACCATATATTTT.

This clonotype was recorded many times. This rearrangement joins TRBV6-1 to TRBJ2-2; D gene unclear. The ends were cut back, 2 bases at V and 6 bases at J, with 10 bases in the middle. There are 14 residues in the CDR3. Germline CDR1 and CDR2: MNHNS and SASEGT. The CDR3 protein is CASSERAGSGELFF. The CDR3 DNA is TGTGCCAGCAGTGAACGGGCAGGATCCGGGGAGCTGTTTTTT.

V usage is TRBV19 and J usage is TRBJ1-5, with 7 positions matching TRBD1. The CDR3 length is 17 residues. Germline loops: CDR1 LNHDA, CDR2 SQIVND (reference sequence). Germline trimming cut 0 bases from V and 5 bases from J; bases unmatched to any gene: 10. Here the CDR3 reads CASSIDARDSFYQPQHF. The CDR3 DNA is TGTGCCAGTAGTATAGACGCCCGGGACAGTTTTTATCAGCCCCAGCATTTT.

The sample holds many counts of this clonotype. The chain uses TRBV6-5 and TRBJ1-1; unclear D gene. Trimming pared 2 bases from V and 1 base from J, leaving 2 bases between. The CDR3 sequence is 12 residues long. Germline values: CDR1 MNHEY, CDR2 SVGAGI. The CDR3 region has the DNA TGTGCCAGCAGTTACAGGAACACTGAAGCTTTCTTT. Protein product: CASSYRNTEAFF.

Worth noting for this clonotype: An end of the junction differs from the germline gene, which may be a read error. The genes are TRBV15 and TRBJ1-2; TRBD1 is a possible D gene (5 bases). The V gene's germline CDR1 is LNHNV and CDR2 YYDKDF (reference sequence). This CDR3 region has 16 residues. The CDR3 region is CVTSRGVFSDSYGYTF. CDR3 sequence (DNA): TGTGTCACCAGCAGAGGGGTCTTTTCGGACTCCTATGGCTACACCTTC.

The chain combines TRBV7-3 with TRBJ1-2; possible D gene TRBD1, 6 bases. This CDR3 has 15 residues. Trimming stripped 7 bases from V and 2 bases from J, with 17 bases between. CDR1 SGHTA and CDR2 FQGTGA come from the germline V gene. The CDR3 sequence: CASTLTPGQNYGYTF. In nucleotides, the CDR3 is TGTGCCAGCACCCTTACCCCCGGACAGAACTATGGCTACACCTTC.

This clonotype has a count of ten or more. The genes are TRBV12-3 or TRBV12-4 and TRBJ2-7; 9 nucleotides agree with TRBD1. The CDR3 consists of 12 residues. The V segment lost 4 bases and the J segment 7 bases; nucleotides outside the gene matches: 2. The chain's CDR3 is CASSSGQGEQYV. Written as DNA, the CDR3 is TGTGCCAGCAGTTCTGGACAGGGGGAGCAGTACGTC.

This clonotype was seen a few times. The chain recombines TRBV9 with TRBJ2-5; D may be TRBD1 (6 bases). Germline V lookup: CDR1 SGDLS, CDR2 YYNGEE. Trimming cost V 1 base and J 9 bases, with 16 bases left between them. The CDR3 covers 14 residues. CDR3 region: CASSVSGVQKAQYF. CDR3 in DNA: TGTGCCAGCAGCGTATCAGGGGTCCAAAAGGCCCAGTACTTC.

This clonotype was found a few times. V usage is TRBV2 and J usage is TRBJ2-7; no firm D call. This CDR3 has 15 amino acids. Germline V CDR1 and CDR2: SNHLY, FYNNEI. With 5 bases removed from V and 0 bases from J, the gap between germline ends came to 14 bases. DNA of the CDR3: TGTGCCAGCAGTCCAAATCTGATGAGCTCCTACGAGCAGTACTTC. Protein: CASSPNLMSSYEQYF.

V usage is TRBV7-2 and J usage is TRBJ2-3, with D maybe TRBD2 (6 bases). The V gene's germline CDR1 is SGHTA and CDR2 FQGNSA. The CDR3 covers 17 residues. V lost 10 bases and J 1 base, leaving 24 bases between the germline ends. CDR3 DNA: TGTGCCAACAGAACACCTGGTGGCTCGGGGGGCACAGATACGCAGTATTTT. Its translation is CANRTPGGSGGTDTQYF.

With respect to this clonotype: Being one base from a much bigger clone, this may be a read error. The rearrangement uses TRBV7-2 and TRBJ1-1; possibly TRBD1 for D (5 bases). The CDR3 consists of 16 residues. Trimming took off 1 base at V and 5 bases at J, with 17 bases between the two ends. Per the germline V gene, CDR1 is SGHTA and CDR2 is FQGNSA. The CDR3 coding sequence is TGTGCCAGCAGCTTAGACGGTATCTTGGGGCCGACTGAAGCTTTCTTT. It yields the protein CASSLDGILGPTEAFF.

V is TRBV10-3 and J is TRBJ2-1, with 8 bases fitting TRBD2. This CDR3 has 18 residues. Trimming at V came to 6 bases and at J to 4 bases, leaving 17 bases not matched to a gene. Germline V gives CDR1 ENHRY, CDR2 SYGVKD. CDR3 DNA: TGTGCCATCAGGACACTCTCGAGGCGGGGGGACTTTTACAATGAGCAGTTCTTC. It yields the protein CAIRTLSRRGDFYNEQFF.

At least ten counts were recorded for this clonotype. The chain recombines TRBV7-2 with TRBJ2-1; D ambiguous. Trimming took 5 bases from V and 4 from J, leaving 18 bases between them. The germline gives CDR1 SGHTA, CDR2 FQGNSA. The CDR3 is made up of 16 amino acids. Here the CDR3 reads CASSVSLGVVYNEQFF. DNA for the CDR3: TGTGCCAGCAGCGTTAGCCTGGGTGTGGTTTACAATGAGCAGTTCTTC.

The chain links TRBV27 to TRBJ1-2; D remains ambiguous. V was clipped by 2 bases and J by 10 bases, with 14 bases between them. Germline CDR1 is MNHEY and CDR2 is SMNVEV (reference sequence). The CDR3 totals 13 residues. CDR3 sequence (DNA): TGTGCCAGCAGTTTAAGCCCTCGACGGGTCTACACCTTC. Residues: CASSLSPRRVYTF.

CDR3 residues: CASSPTGTGVHEQFF. CDR3 nucleotides: TGTGCCAGCAGCCCGACGGGGACAGGGGTGCATGAGCAGTTCTTC. The chain combines TRBV7-6 with TRBJ2-1; 10 nucleotides agree with TRBD1. Germline-derived CDR1 and CDR2 are SGHVS and FNYEAQ. V gave up 5 bases and J gave up 8 bases; unmatched junction bases: 9. The length of the CDR3 is 15 residues. The full variable domain, its missing parts supplied by reference TRBV7-6 and TRBJ2-1, is GAGVSQSPRYKVTKRGQDVALRCDPISGHVSLYWYRQALGQGPEFLTYFNYEAQQDKSGLPNDRFSAERPEGSISTLTIQRTEQRDSAMYRCASSPTGTGVHEQFFGPGTRLTVL.

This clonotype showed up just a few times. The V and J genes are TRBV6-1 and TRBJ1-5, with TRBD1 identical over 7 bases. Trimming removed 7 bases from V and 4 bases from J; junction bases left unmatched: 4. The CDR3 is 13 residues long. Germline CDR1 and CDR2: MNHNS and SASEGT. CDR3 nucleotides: TGTGCCAGCAAAATGACAGGGAATCAGCCCCAGCATTTT. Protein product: CASKMTGNQPQHF.

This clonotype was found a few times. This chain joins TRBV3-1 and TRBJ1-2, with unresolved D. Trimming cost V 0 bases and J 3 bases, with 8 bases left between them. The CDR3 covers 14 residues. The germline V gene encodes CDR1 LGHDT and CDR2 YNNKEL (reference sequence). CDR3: CASSQDNGYYGYTF. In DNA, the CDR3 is TGTGCCAGCAGCCAAGATAACGGTTACTATGGCTACACCTTC.

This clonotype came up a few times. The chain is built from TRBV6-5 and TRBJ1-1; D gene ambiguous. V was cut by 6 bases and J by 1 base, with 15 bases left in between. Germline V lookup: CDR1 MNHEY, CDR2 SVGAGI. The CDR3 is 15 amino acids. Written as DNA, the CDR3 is TGTGCCAGCAGCCCCATGGGCTCGGCGAACACTGAAGCTTTCTTT. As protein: CASSPMGSANTEAFF.

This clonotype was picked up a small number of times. CDR3 in amino acids: CASSLAEGATYGYTF. Written as DNA, the CDR3 is TGTGCCAGCAGCTTAGCCGAGGGGGCAACGTATGGCTACACCTTC. The rearrangement joins TRBV7-6 to TRBJ1-2; 7 bases fit TRBD1. This CDR3 is built from 15 residues. Unmatched junction bases numbered 6, after V lost 0 bases and J lost 5 bases. The germline V gene encodes CDR1 SGHVS and CDR2 FNYEAQ.

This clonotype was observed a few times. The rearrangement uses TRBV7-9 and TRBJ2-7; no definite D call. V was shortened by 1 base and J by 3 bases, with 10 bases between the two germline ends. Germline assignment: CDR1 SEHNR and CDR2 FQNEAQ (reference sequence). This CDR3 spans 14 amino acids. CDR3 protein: CASSLVLGGYEQYF. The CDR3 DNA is TGTGCCAGCAGCTTAGTACTTGGTGGCTACGAGCAGTACTTC.

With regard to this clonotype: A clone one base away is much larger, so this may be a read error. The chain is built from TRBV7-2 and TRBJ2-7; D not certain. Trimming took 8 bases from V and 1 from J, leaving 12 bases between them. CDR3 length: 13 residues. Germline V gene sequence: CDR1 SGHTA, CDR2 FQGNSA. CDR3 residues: CASQPMGSYEQYV. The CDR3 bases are TGTGCCAGCCAGCCGATGGGTTCCTACGAGCAGTACGTC.